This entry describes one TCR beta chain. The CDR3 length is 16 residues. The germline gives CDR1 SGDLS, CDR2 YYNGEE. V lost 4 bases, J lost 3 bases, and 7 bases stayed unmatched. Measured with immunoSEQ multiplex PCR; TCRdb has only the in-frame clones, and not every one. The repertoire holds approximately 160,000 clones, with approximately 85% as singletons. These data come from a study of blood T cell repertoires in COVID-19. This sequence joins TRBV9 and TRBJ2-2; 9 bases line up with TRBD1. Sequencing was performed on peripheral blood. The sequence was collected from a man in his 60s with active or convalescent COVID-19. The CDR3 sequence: CASSPQGAPDTGELFF. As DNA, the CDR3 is TGTGCCAGCAGCCCACAGGGGGCGCCGGACACCGGGGAGCTGTTTTTT.